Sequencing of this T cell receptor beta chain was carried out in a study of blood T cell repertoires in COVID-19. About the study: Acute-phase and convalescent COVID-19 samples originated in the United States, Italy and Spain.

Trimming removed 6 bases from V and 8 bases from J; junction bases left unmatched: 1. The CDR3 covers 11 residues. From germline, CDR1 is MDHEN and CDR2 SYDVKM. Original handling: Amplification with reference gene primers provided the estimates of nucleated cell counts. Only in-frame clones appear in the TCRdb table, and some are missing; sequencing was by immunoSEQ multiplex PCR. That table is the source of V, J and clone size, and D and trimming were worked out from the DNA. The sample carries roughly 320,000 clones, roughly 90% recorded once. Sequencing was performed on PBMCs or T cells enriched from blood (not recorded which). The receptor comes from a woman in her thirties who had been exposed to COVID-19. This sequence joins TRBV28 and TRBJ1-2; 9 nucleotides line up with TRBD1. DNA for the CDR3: TGTGCCAGCAGAGGACAGGGGGGCTACACCTTC. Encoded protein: CASRGQGGYTF.